The clone carrying this T cell receptor beta chain has only one observation. The data were produced by immunoSEQ multiplex PCR, yet TCRdb's version contains in-frame clones alone and is incomplete. The table shows fewer than 100,000 clones, with around 75% occurring only once. This entry is derived from a study of blood T cell repertoires in COVID-19. For the study at large: Both acute and convalescent COVID-19 samples were obtained from the United States, Italy and Spain. PBMCs, B-cell-depleted T cells, or T cells were the source of the cDNA or gDNA that made up the material.

V shed 2 bases and J shed 5 bases, with 6 bases lying between them. There are 13 residues in the CDR3. The sequence was collected from a man between 65 and 79 years old with acute or convalescent COVID-19. V usage is TRBV12-3 or TRBV12-4 and J usage is TRBJ2-2, with D unresolved. The specimen sequenced was peripheral blood. DNA of the CDR3: TGTGCCAGCAGTTTAACCGCGACCGGGGAGCTGTTTTTT. Amino acid sequence: CASSLTATGELFF.